Listed below are T cell receptor beta chains from one sample, sequenced in a study of spatial heterogeneity in lung cancer. Each CDR3 protein is one row after TCRdb ran MiXCR on the 5' RACE reads. Among tens of thousands of distinct CDR3 sequences, about 12% were seen once, and the ten largest hold more than 40%. Source: PBMCs, taken at surgery. Receptor source: a male donor with early-stage non-small cell lung cancer. Both conserved end residues are part of each CDR3. D genes are given only for firm matches. Some rows have no size entry. The others give once, few or many, or a class for an expanded clone.

D	V	J	size	DNA	CDR3
NA	TRBV24-1	TRBJ1-5	few	TGTGCCACCAGTGACAGTGCCTATAGCAATCAGCCCCAGCATTTT	CATSDSAYSNQPQHF
NA	TRBV6-5	TRBJ2-7	NA	TGTGCCAGCAGTTTCCTCGGGAGAGGCCCCTACGAGCAGTACTTC	CASSFLGRGPYEQYF
NA	TRBV7-8	TRBJ2-1	NA	TGTGCCAGCAGCTTAGTCCCATTATATCTGTACAATGAGCAGTTCTTC	CASSLVPLYLYNEQFF
NA	TRBV29-1	TRBJ2-5	NA	TGCAGCGTTGTCCTACTAGGAGGATCCTACCAAGAGACCCAGTACTTC	CSVVLLGGSYQETQYF
NA	TRBV5-4	TRBJ1-2	many	TGTGCCAGCAGCCTTTCTCCGGGACACCATGGCTACACCTTC	CASSLSPGHHGYTF
NA	TRBV5-1	TRBJ2-3	NA	TGCGCCAGCAGCTTGGCCTTGGGTGCCGGAGATACGCAGTATTTT	CASSLALGAGDTQYF
NA	TRBV7-2	TRBJ2-1	many	TGTGCCAGCAGCTTATCCCCGGTCGATGAGCAGTTCTTC	CASSLSPVDEQFF
NA	TRBV6-2/TRBV6-3	TRBJ2-5	many	TGTGCCAGCCTGCCCGGGTATCAAGAGACCCAGTACTTC	CASLPGYQETQYF
TRBD2	TRBV7-9	TRBJ2-5	NA	TGTGCCAGCAGCAGGATGGGGCTAGCGGGAGAGTTCCAGTACTTC	CASSRMGLAGEFQYF
NA	TRBV5-5	TRBJ2-7	NA	TGTGCCAGCAGCTACGACACAGAATTATACGAGCAGTACTTC	CASSYDTELYEQYF
TRBD1	TRBV6-1	TRBJ2-7	few	TGTGCCAGCAGTGAAGCGATCCTGACAGGGAACGAGCAGTACTTC	CASSEAILTGNEQYF
NA	TRBV10-3	TRBJ1-4	NA	TGTGCCATCAGTGAGGGTACAACTAATGAAAAACTGTTTTTT	CAISEGTTNEKLFF
TRBD1	TRBV5-6	TRBJ1-6	NA	TGTGCCAGCAGCTTTCTCGACAGGGCTTCACCCCTCCACTTT	CASSFLDRASPLHF
NA	TRBV5-1	TRBJ2-5	NA	TGCGCCAGCAGCCGGGGGAACAGGGGAGAAGGAGAGACCCAGTACTTC	CASSRGNRGEGETQYF
NA	TRBV5-5	TRBJ2-7	NA	TGTGCCAGCAGACCCCGGCCCCTGGTGGGAGGCGAGCAGTACTTC	CASRPRPLVGGEQYF
TRBD2	TRBV7-2	TRBJ2-3	few	TGTGCCAGCAGACACTACGCTAGCGGCCCCGCAGATACGCAGTATTTT	CASRHYASGPADTQYF
NA	TRBV5-1	TRBJ2-7	few	TGCGCCAGCAGCTCTTGGCAGGGGCTATCCTACGAGCAGTACTTC	CASSSWQGLSYEQYF
TRBD2	TRBV11-3	TRBJ2-3	many	TGTGCCAGCAGCCACCGGGGGGAGACCACAGATACGCAGTATTTT	CASSHRGETTDTQYF
TRBD2	TRBV28	TRBJ2-7	NA	TGTGCCAGCAGTCCCGGAGCCGGGACTAACTCCTACGAGCAGTACTTC	CASSPGAGTNSYEQYF
TRBD2	TRBV24-1	TRBJ2-3	NA	TGTGCCACCAGTAGTCTAACTAGCGGGAGATGGACAGATACGCAGTATTTT	CATSSLTSGRWTDTQYF
TRBD1	TRBV20-1	TRBJ2-7	NA	TGCAGTGCTTCGACAGGGGGCGACTACGAGCAGTACTTC	CSASTGGDYEQYF
NA	TRBV12-3/TRBV12-4	TRBJ1-1	many	TGTGCCAGCAGTTTAGTAACAGGGAACACTGAAGCTTTCTTT	CASSLVTGNTEAFF
NA	TRBV18	TRBJ2-5	NA	TGTGCCAGCTCACCAGCCTTTCAAGAGACCCAGTACTTC	CASSPAFQETQYF
NA	TRBV7-2	TRBJ2-1	NA	TGTGCCAGCAGCAAGCCTGACCTTGAGCAGTTCTTC	CASSKPDLEQFF
TRBD1	TRBV19	TRBJ2-3	NA	TGTGCCAGTAGTCCCTCGGGACAGGGCGGGAATACGCAGTATTTT	CASSPSGQGGNTQYF
NA	TRBV5-1	TRBJ2-2	few	TGCGCCAGCAGCTCTTCGGGACACCTGAACACCGGGGAGCTGTTTTTT	CASSSSGHLNTGELFF
NA	TRBV7-9	TRBJ2-2	NA	TGTGCCAGCAGCTTCGGTTGGAACACCGGGGAGCTGTTTTTT	CASSFGWNTGELFF
NA	TRBV7-2	TRBJ1-2	few	TGTGCCAGCAGCTTAGTACGGGGGGCCAGCTATGGCTACACCTTC	CASSLVRGASYGYTF
TRBD1	TRBV29-1	TRBJ2-3	few	TGCAGCGTTGACTCCGGACAGGGGTTGGATACGCAGTATTTT	CSVDSGQGLDTQYF
TRBD1	TRBV20-1	TRBJ2-7	few	TGCAGTGCGCAGGGACAGGCTAACGAGCAGTACTTC	CSAQGQANEQYF
TRBD1	TRBV11-2	TRBJ1-5	few	TGTGCCACCGGTGCGGGACAGAATCAGCCCCAGCATTTT	CATGAGQNQPQHF
TRBD1	TRBV7-9	TRBJ1-2	many	TGTGCCAGCAGCTTAGGATCGGGACAGGCCGATGGCTACACCTTC	CASSLGSGQADGYTF
NA	TRBV18	TRBJ2-7	few	TGTGCCAGCTCACCGGGACTCCCCTACGAGCAGTACTTC	CASSPGLPYEQYF
NA	TRBV3-1	TRBJ1-1	few	TGTGCCAGCACGCCCGGGGGATGGACTGAAGCTTTCTTT	CASTPGGWTEAFF
TRBD1	TRBV28	TRBJ1-6	NA	TGTGCCAGCAGTCCAGGGACAGGGCGTGATTCACCCCTCCACTTT	CASSPGTGRDSPLHF
NA	TRBV27	TRBJ1-5	NA	TGTGCCAGCAGTTACGGCCCCCAGGGAAATCAGCCCCAGCATTTT	CASSYGPQGNQPQHF
TRBD1	TRBV11-2	TRBJ2-1	few	TGTGCCAGTGACAGGGATCTCTCCTACAATGAGCAGTTCTTC	CASDRDLSYNEQFF
NA	TRBV7-9	TRBJ2-1	many	TGTGCCAGCAGCACCCGCCCCAACCGACACAATGAGCAGTTCTTC	CASSTRPNRHNEQFF
TRBD2	TRBV12-3/TRBV12-4	TRBJ2-5	few	TGTGCCAGCAGTTTCCTAGCGGGAGGACCGACTGGGGCGGCCCAGTACTTC	CASSFLAGGPTGAAQYF
TRBD2	TRBV20-1	TRBJ2-1	few	TGCAGTGCTAGAGACGAGGCGGGGGGGATGTATGAGCAGTTCTTC	CSARDEAGGMYEQFF
NA	TRBV6-5	TRBJ1-4	NA	TGTGCCAGCAGTTACGGGGGGGCGCCGGATGAAAAACTGTTTTTT	CASSYGGAPDEKLFF